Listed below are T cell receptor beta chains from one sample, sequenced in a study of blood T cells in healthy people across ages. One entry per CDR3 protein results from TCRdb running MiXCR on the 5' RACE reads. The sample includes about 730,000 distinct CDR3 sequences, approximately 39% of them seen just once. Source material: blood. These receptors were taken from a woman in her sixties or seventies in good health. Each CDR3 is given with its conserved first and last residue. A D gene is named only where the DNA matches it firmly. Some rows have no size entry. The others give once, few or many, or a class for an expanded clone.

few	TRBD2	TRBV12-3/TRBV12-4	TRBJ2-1	TGTGCCACCCACTTGGGAAGCGGGAGCTACAATGAGCAGTTCTTC	CATHLGSGSYNEQFF
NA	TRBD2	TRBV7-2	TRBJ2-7	TGTGCCAGCAGCGTTACTAGCGGGGTGAGCTCCTACGAGCAGTACTTC	CASSVTSGVSSYEQYF
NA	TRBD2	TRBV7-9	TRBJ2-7	TGTGCCGGCAGCCTCCCTCAGCGGGAGGGCCGAAACGAGCAGTACTTC	CAGSLPQREGRNEQYF
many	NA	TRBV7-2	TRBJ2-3	TGTGCCAGCAGCTTCTCCTCAACTAGTCGCACAGATACGCAGTATTTT	CASSFSSTSRTDTQYF
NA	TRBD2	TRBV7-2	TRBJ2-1	TGTGCCAGCAGCTTTGGGGGAGGGGTTGAGCAGTTCTTC	CASSFGGGVEQFF
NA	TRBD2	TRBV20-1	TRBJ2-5	TGCAGTGCTTCCCGACTAGCGGGACTTGAAGAGACCCAGTACTTC	CSASRLAGLEETQYF
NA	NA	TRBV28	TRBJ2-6	TGTGCCAGCAGTTTACTGGGGGTTTCCCTCTCTGGGGCCAACGTCCTGACTTTC	CASSLLGVSLSGANVLTF
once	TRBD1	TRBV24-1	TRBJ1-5	TGTGTCACCGAGGACAGGGGGGGAGGACAGCCCCAGCATTTT	CVTEDRGGGQPQHF
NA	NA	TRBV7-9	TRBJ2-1	TGTGCCAGCAGCCCCCCCCGCAGCGTGGTAGCCTGGGGCTACAATGAGCAGTTCTTC	CASSPPRSVVAWGYNEQFF
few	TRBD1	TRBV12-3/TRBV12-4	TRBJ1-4	TGTGCCAGCAGTTTCAAGGGACAGGGAAAAGGGGGCCATGAAAAACTGTTTTTT	CASSFKGQGKGGHEKLFF
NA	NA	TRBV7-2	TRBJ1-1	TGTGCCAGCAGCTTAGAGGGCCTTCCGTCCACTGAAGCTTTCTTT	CASSLEGLPSTEAFF
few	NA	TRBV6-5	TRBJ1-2	TGTGCCAGCAGTGTACAGGCGGGGGGCAACGATGGCTACACCTTC	CASSVQAGGNDGYTF
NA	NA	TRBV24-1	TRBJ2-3	TGTGCCACCAGTGATTTGCTGGGGGGCGCCCCAGATACGCAGTATTTT	CATSDLLGGAPDTQYF
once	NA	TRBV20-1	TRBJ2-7	TGCAGTGCTAGAGGAGTAAGGGGAAGGATCTACGAGCAGTACTTC	CSARGVRGRIYEQYF
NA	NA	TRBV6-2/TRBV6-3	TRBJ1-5	TGTGCCAGCAGTTACGCCGGACATAATCAGCCCCAGCATTTT	CASSYAGHNQPQHF
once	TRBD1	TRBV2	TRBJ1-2	TGTGCCAGTGGGGACAGTTGTGGCTACACCTTC	CASGDSCGYTF
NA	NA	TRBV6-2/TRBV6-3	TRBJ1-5	TGTGCCAGCAGTTACAGATGGACCAATCAGCCCCAGCATTTT	CASSYRWTNQPQHF
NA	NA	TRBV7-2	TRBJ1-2	TGTGCCAGCAGCGTAATCGGGGTCTATGGCTACACCTTC	CASSVIGVYGYTF
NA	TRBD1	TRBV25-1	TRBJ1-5	TGTGCCAGCAGATTGGACAGGGGGCTAAGGAGCAATCAGCCCCAGCATTTT	CASRLDRGLRSNQPQHF
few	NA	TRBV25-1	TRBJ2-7	TGTGCCAGCAGTGAATCGGGAGGACAGACTCTTAGCTCCTACGAGCAGTACTTC	CASSESGGQTLSSYEQYF
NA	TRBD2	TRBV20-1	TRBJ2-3	TGCAGTGCTAGAGCCGCGGGAGTGAGAGATACGCAGTATTTT	CSARAAGVRDTQYF
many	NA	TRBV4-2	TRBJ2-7	TGTGCCAGCAGCCAAACTAAGGCAGCAAACTCCTACGAGCAGTACTTC	CASSQTKAANSYEQYF
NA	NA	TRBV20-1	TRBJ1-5	TGCAGTGCTAGAGAACCCGGGACAATGGGCAATCAGCCCCAGCATTTT	CSAREPGTMGNQPQHF
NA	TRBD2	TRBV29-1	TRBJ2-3	TGCAGCGTTGCCGGGACTAGCGGGAGTGGAAGCACATATACGCAGTATTTT	CSVAGTSGSGSTYTQYF
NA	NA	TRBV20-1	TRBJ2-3	TGCAGTGCTAGTCCTAAGGCGGGTCTCACAGGTACGCAGTATTTT	CSASPKAGLTGTQYF
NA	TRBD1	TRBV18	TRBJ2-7	TGTGCCAGCTCATCACAGGGGGTGTCCTACGAGCAGTACTTC	CASSSQGVSYEQYF
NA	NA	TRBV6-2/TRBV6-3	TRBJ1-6	TGTGCCAGCAGTTGGGAGGACTCCTATAATTCACCCCTCCACTTT	CASSWEDSYNSPLHF
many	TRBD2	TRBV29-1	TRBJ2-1	TGCAGCGCCCTGGGACTAGCGGGAGGTGATGAGCAGTTCTTC	CSALGLAGGDEQFF
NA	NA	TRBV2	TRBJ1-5	TGTGCCAGCACACGACAGAATAGCAATCAGCCCCAGCATTTT	CASTRQNSNQPQHF
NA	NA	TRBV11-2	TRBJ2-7	TGTGCCAGCAGCTTAGACCCACTACCCAACTATCCCCAGTACTTC	CASSLDPLPNYPQYF
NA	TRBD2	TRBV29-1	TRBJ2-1	TGCAGCGTTGAAGATACGGCGGGGGGCTCCTGCAATGAGCAGTTCTTC	CSVEDTAGGSCNEQFF
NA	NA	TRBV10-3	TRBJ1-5	TGTGCCATCAGTGAGGCGGGAATCGGCCAGCCCCAGCATTTT	CAISEAGIGQPQHF
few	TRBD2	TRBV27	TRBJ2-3	TGTGCCAGCAGTTTACGGCCTAGCGGGGGGTCGGATACGCAGTATTTT	CASSLRPSGGSDTQYF
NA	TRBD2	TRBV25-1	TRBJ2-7	TGTGCCAGCATGAGCAGTTCTAGCGGGATCCCGGACGAGCAGTACTTC	CASMSSSSGIPDEQYF
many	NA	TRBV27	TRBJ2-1	TGTGCCAGCAGCCCCCCGGGGAGAGGGCAGTTCTTC	CASSPPGRGQFF
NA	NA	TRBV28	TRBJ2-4	TGTGCCAGCAGTTTAAACTTGGGGAACATTCAGTACTTC	CASSLNLGNIQYF
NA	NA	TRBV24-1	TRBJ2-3	TGTGCCACCAGTGATGTAGGAGCAACCACAGATACGCAGTATTTT	CATSDVGATTDTQYF
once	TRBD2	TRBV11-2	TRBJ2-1	TGTGCCAGCAGCCCAAAGGGACTAGCAAATGAGCAGTTCTTC	CASSPKGLANEQFF
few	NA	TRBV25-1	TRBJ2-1	TGTGCCAGCAGTGGGGACCGCGTCCCTGAGCAGTTCTTC	CASSGDRVPEQFF
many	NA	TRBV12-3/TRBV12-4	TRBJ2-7	TGTGCCAGCAGTTTTGGAAATTGGGAGCAGTACTTC	CASSFGNWEQYF
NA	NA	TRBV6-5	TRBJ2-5	TGTGCCAGCAGTTACACTTTAAGGGCCGGCAATGAGCAGTACTTC	CASSYTLRAGNEQYF
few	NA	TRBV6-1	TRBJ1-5	TGTGCCAGCAGTGTGGATTATAGCAATCAGCCCCAGCATTTT	CASSVDYSNQPQHF
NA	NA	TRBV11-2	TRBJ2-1	TGTGCCAGCAGCCAAGACAACAATGAGCAGTTCTTC	CASSQDNNEQFF
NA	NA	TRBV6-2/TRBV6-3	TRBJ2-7	TGTGCCAGCAGTTACACTGGATTCTCCTACGAGCAGTACTTC	CASSYTGFSYEQYF
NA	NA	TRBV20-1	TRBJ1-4	TGCAGTGCTGCACTGGGGGGATCTAATGAAAAACTGTTTTTT	CSAALGGSNEKLFF
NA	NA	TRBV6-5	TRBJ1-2	TGTGCCAGCAGACACGGGACTTCCCATGGCTACACCTTC	CASRHGTSHGYTF
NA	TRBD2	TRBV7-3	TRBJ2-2	TGTGCCAGCAGTTCAGCGGGAGGGGGGAACACCGGGGAGCTGTTTTTT	CASSSAGGGNTGELFF
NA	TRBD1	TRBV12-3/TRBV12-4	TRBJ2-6	TGTGCCAGCAGTTCCCAGGGGGCCTCTGGGGCCAACGTCCTGACTTTC	CASSSQGASGANVLTF
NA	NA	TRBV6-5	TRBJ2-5	TGTGCCGGCAGCTCGGTGGAGACCCAGTACTTC	CAGSSVETQYF
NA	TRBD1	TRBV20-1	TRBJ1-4	TGCAGTGATCACCGACAGGGTAGCGGGGAAAAACTGTTTTTT	CSDHRQGSGEKLFF
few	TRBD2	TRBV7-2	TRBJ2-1	TGTGCCAGCAGCTTAGCTAGCGGGCGAAGGAATGAGCAGTTCTTC	CASSLASGRRNEQFF
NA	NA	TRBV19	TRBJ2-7	TGTGCCAGTAGTATAGATCGGGCCTCCTACGAGCAGTACTTC	CASSIDRASYEQYF
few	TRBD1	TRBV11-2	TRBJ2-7	TGTGCCAGCAGCTTAGGGCGACAGGGCGCCGCCTACGAGCAGTACTTC	CASSLGRQGAAYEQYF
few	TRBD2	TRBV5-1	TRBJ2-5	TGCGCCAGCAGCTTGGTGGCTAGCGGGGGACCGGGAGAGACCCAGTACTTC	CASSLVASGGPGETQYF
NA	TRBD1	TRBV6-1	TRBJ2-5	TGTGCCAGCAGTGTTTGGACGGGACAGGGAGAAGAGACCCAGTACTTC	CASSVWTGQGEETQYF
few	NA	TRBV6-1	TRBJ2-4	TGTGCCAGCACGGGAGACAGGGAAATCTCTAGGCAGTACTTC	CASTGDREISRQYF
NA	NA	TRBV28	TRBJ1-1	TGTGCCAGCAGTTCACCTACAGGGCCTTTCGCTGAAGCTTTCTTT	CASSSPTGPFAEAFF
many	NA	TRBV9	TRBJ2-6	TGTGCCAGCACCCCGGACCGAGGGGCCAACGTCCTGACTTTC	CASTPDRGANVLTF
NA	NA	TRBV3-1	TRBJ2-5	TGTGCCAGCAGCCAAGTCCAGGGGAGAGAGACCCAGTACTTC	CASSQVQGRETQYF
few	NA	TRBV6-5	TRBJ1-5	TGTGCCAGCAGTTACTCGAGGACACTCAATCAGCCCCAGCATTTT	CASSYSRTLNQPQHF